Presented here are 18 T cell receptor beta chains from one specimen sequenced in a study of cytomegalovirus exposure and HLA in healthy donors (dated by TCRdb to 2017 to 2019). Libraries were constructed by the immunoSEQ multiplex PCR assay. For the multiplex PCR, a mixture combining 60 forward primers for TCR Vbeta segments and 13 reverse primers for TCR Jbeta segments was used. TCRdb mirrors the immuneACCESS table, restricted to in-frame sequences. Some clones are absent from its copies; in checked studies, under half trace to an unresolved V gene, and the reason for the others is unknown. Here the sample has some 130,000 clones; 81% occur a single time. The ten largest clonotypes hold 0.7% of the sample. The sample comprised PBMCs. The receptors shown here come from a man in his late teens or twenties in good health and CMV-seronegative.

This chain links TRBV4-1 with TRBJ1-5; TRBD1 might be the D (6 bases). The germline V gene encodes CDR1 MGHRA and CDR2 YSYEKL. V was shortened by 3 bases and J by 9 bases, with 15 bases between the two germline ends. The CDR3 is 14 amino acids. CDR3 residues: CASSHRGRRRPQHF. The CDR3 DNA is TGCGCCAGCAGCCACAGGGGCCGACGGCGGCCCCAGCATTTT.

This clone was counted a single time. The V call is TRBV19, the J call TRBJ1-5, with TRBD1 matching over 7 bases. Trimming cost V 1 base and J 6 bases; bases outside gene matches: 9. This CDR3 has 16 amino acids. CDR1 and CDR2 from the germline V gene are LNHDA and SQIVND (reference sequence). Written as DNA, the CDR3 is TGTGCCAGTAGTATAGTGCGACAGGGCGCGAGTCAGCCCCAGCATTTT. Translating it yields CASSIVRQGASQPQHF.

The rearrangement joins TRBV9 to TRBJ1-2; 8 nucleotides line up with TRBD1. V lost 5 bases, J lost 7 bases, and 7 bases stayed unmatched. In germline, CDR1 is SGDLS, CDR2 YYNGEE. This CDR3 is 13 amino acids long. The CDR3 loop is CASSGDRSSGYTF. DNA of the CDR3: TGTGCCAGCAGTGGGGACAGGAGCAGTGGCTACACCTTC. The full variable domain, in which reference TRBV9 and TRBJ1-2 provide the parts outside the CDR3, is DSGVTQTPKHLITATGQRVTLRCSPRSGDLSVYWYQQSLDQGLQFLIQYYNGEERAKGNILERFSAQQFPDLHSELNLSSLELGDSALYFCASSGDRSSGYTFGSGTRLTVV.

The CDR3 coding sequence is TGTGCCAGCAGCCCGCGGGGGGCGAACACTGAAGCTTTCTTT. Residues: CASSPRGANTEAFF. The gene calls are TRBV7-6 and TRBJ1-1, with D possibly being TRBD1 (6 bases). CDR3 length: 14 amino acids. The V end lost 5 bases, the J end lost 1 base, and 11 bases lay between the germline ends. Germline V gives CDR1 SGHVS, CDR2 FNYEAQ.

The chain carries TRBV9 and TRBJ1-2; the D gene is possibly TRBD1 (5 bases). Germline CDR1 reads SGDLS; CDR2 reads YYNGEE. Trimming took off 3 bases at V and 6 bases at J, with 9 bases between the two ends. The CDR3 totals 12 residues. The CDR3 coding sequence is TGTGCCAGCAGCGACAGGTTTGATGGCTACACCTTC. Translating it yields CASSDRFDGYTF.

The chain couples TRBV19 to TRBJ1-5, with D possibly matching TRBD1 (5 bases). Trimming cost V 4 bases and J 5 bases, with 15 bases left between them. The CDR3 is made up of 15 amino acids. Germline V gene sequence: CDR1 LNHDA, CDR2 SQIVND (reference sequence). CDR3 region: CASSTPGSQHQPQHF. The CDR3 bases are TGTGCCAGTAGTACCCCAGGGTCCCAGCATCAGCCCCAGCATTTT. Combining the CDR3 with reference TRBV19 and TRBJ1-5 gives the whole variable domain DGGITQSPKYLFRKEGQNVTLSCEQNLNHDAMYWYRQDPGQGLRLIYYSQIVNDFQKGDIAEGYSVSREKKESFPLTVTSAQKNPTAFYLCASSTPGSQHQPQHFGDGTRLSIL.

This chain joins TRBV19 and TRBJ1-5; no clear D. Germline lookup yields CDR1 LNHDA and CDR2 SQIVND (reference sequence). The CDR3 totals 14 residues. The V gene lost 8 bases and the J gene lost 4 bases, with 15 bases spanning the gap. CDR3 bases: TGTGCCAGTTCCCTAACCCCATGGAATCAGCCCCAGCATTTT. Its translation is CASSLTPWNQPQHF.

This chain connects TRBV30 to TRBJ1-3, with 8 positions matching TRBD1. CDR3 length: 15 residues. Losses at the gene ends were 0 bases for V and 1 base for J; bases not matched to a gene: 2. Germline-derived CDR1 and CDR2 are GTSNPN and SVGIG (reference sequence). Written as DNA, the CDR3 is TGTGCCTGGAGTGTTGGACAGGGTTCTGGAAACACCATATATTTT. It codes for CAWSVGQGSGNTIYF.

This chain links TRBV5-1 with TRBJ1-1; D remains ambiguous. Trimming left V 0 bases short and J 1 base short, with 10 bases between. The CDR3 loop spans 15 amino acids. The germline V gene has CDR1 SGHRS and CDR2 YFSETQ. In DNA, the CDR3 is TGCGCCAGCAGCTTGGACCCGCAGTGGAACACTGAAGCTTTCTTT. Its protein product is CASSLDPQWNTEAFF. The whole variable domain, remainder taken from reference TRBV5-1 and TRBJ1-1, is KAGVTQTPRYLIKTRGQQVTLSCSPISGHRSVSWYQQTPGQGLQFLFEYFSETQRNKGNFPGRFSGRQFSNSRSEMNVSTLELGDSALYLCASSLDPQWNTEAFFGQGTRLTVV.

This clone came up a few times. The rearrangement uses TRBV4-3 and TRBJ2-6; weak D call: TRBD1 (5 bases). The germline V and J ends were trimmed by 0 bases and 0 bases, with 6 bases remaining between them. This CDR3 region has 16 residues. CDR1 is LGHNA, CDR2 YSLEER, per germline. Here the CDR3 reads CASSQDGHSGANVLTF. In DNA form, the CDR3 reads TGCGCCAGCAGCCAAGATGGACACTCTGGGGCCAACGTCCTGACTTTC.

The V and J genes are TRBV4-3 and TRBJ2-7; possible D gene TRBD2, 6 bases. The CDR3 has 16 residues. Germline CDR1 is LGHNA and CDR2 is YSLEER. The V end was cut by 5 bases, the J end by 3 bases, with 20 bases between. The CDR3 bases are TGCGCCAGCAGCAATTTTTGGTCCGGGGGAGGCTACGAGCAGTACTTC. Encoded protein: CASSNFWSGGGYEQYF.

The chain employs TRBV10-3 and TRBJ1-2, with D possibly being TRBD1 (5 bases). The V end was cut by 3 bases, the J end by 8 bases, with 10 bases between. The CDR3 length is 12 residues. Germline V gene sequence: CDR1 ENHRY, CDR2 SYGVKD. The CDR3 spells CAISDRDGGYTF. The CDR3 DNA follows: TGTGCCATCAGTGACAGGGATGGCGGCTACACCTTC.

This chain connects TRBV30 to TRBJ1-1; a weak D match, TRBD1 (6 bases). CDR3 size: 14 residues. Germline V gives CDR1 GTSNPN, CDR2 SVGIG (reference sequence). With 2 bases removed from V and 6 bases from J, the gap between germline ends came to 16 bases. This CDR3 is CAWSTSTGYPEAFF. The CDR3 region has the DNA TGTGCCTGGAGTACATCAACAGGGTACCCTGAAGCTTTCTTT.

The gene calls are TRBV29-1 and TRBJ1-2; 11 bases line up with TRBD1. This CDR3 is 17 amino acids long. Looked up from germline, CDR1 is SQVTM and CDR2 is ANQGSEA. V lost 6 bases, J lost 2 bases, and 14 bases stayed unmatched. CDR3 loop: CSVATGTGGIENYGYTF. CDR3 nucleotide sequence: TGCAGCGTCGCCACCGGGACAGGGGGAATAGAAAACTATGGCTACACCTTC. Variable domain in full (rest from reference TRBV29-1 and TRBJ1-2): SAVISQKPSRDICQRGTSLTIQCQVDSQVTMMFWYRQQPGQSLTLIATANQGSEATYESGFVIDKFPISRPNLTFSTLTVSNMSPEDSSIYLCSVATGTGGIENYGYTFGSGTRLTVV.

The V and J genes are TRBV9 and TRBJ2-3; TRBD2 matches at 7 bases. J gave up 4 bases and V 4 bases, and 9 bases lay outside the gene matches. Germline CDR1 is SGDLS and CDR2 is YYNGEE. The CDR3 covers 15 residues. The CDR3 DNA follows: TGTGCCAGCAGCTCCCGAGGGAGGGATTCAGATACGCAGTATTTT. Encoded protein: CASSSRGRDSDTQYF.

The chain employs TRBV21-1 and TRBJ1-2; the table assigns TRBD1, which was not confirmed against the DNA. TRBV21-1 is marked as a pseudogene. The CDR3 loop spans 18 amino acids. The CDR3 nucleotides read TGTGCCAGCAGCAATCCAAGCCCGACAGCCACCTTCAACTATGGCTACACCTTC. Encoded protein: CASSNPSPTATFNYGYTF.

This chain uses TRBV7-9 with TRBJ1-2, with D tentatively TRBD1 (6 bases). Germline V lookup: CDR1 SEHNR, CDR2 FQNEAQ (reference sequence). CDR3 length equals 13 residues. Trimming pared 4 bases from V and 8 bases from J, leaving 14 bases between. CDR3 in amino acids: CASSSARGFGYTF. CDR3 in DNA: TGTGCCAGCAGCTCCGCTAGGGGGTTCGGCTACACCTTC.

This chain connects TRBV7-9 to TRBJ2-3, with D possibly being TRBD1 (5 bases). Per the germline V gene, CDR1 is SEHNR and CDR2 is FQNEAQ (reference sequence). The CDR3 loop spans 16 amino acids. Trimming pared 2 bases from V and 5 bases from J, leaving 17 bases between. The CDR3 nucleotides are TGTGCCAGCAGCTTAATCCGCCAGGGCGTGAAAGATACGCAGTATTTT. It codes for CASSLIRQGVKDTQYF.